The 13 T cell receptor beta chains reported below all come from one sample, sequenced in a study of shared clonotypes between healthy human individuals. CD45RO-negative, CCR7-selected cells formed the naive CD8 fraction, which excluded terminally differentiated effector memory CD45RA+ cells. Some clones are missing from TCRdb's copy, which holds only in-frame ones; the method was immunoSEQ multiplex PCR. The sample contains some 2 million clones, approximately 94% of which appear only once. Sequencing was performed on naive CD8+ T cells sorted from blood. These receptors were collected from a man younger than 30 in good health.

The CDR3 nucleotides are TGTGCCAGCAGTGAATATGTGGTTCAGCAGTACTTC. Translating gives CASSEYVVQQYF. This chain connects TRBV6-1 to TRBJ2-7; D is uncertain. V gave up 2 bases and J gave up 8 bases, with 10 bases separating them. The CDR3 consists of 12 residues. Germline V gives CDR1 MNHNS, CDR2 SASEGT.

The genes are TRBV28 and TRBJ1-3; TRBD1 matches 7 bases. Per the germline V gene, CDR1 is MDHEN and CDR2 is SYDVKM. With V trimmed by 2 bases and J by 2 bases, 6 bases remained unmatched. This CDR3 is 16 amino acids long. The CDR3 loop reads CASSLDREGTGNTIYF. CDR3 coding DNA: TGTGCCAGCAGTTTAGACAGGGAAGGGACTGGAAACACCATATATTTT.

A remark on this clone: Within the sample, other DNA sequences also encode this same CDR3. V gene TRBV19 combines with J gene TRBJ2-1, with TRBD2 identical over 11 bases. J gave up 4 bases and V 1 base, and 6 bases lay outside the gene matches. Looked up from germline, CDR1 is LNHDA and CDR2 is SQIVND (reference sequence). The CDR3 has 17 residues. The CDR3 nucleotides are TGTGCCAGTAGTATAGTAGGTACTAGCGGGGGTTACAATGAGCAGTTCTTC. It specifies CASSIVGTSGGYNEQFF.

Here the CDR3 reads CSVPEITGELFF. The CDR3 region has the DNA TGCAGCGTTCCCGAAATCACCGGGGAGCTGTTTTTT. The V gene is TRBV29-1, the J gene TRBJ2-2; D remains ambiguous. The length of the CDR3 is 12 residues. The germline V and J ends were trimmed by 5 bases and 4 bases, with 8 bases remaining between them. CDR1 and CDR2 (germline): SQVTM, ANQGSEA.

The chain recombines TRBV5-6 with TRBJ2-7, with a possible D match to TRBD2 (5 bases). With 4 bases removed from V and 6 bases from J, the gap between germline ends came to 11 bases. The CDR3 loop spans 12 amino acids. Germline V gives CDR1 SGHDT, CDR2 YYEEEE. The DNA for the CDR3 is TGTGCCAGCAGCCCTCCAGGAGGCGAGCAGTACTTC. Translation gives CASSPPGGEQYF.

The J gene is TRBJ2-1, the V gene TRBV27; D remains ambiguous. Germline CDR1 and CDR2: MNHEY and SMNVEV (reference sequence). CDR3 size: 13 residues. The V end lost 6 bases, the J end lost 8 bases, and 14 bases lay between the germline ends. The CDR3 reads CASRSQLRDEQFF. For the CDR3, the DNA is TGTGCCAGCAGATCCCAGCTCCGGGATGAGCAGTTCTTC.

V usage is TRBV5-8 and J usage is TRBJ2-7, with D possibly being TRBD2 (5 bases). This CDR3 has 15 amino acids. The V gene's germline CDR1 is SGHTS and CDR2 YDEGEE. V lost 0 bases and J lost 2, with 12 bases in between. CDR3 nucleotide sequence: TGTGCCAGCAGCTTGGAGGAAGGGAGTGCCTACGAGCAGTACTTC. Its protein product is CASSLEEGSAYEQYF. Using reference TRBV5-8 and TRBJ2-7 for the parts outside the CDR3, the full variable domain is EAGVTQSPTHLIKTRGQQATLRCSPISGHTSVYWYQQALGLGLQFLLWYDEGEERNRGNFPPRFSGRQFPNYSSELNVNALELEDSALYLCASSLEEGSAYEQYFGPGTRLTVT.

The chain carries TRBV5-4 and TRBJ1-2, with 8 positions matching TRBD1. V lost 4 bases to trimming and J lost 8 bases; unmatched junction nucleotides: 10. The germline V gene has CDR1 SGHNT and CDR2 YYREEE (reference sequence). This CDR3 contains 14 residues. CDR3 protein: CASSKGQDYMGYTF. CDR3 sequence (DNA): TGTGCCAGCAGCAAGGGACAGGACTATATGGGCTACACCTTC.

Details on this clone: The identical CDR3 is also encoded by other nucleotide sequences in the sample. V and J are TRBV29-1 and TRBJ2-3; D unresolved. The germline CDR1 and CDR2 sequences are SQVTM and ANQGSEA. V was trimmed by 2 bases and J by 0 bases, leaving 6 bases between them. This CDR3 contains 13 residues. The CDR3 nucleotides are TGCAGCGTTGAATTTGGCAGCACAGATACGCAGTATTTT. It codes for CSVEFGSTDTQYF.

The CDR3 here is CASSQRLSGGAEEQYF. As DNA, the CDR3 is TGCGCCAGCAGCCAACGCCTGAGCGGGGGGGCGGAAGAGCAGTACTTC. V usage is TRBV4-1 and J usage is TRBJ2-7; TRBD2 matches at 10 bases. The ends lost 2 bases at V and 7 bases at J; junction bases unmatched: 11. Per germline, CDR1 MGHRA and CDR2 YSYEKL. The CDR3 is made up of 16 amino acids.

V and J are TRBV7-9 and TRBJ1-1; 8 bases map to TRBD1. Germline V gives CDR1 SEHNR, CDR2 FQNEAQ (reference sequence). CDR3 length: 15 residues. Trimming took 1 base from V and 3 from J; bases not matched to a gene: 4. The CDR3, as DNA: TGTGCCAGCAGCTTAGTAGGACAGGGCCACACTGAAGCTTTCTTT. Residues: CASSLVGQGHTEAFF.

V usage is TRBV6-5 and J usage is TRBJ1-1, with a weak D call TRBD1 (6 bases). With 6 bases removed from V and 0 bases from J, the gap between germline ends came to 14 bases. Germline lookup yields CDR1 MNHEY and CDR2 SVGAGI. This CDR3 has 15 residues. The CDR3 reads CASSHTGQLNTEAFF. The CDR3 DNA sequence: TGTGCCAGCAGCCACACGGGACAACTGAACACTGAAGCTTTCTTT.

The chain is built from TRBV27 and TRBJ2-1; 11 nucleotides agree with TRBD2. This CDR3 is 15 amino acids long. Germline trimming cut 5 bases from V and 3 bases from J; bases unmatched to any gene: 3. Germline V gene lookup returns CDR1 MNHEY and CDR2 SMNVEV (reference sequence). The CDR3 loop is CASSLTSGVYNEQFF. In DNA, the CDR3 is TGTGCCAGCAGTCTGACTAGCGGGGTCTACAATGAGCAGTTCTTC.